This TCR beta chain was identified in a study of T cell clones after liver transplantation. Study-level results: The donor-reactive repertoire was only partly measurable in two subjects, lacking donor cells.

Profiled with immunoSEQ multiplex PCR; TCRdb holds only in-frame clones, not every one. The table lists 9,500 to 11,000 clones, over 55% of them singletons. Trimming at V came to 2 bases and at J to 2 bases, leaving 24 bases not matched to a gene. Germline V gene lookup returns CDR1 MNHNS and CDR2 SASEGT. The CDR3 runs 22 residues. This clone was detected only once. The antigen is not known. This chain uses TRBV6-1 with TRBJ2-1, with 7 nucleotides matching TRBD1. The specimen comprised CD4+ T cells from blood, sampled about 2.5 years after liver transplant. The sequence came from a human patient who received a liver transplant. Some T cells may trace back to the graft donor. CDR3 sequence reads: CASSELRDTSATGYTTYNEQFF. The CDR3 DNA reads TGTGCCAGCAGTGAACTCCGAGACACTAGTGCGACAGGGTATACTACCTACAATGAGCAGTTCTTC.